The present TCR beta chain was sequenced within a study of CD8+CD57+ T cells in acquired aplastic anemia. Study information: Sorted CD4+ plus CD8+ cells gave DNA averaging around 3 ug.

Both TCR beta VDJ combination and CDR3 sequence profiling were carried out. Genomic DNA was the template for this profiling. TCRdb re-derived calls from the reads in MiXCR, one entry per CDR3 protein. The table includes fewer than 70,000 distinct CDR3 sequences, 45% to 55% detected once. Whole-study results and caveats: Significance was not reached for CD8+ Simpson's diversity between patients and controls.

There are 16 residues in the CDR3. Trimming at V came to 3 bases and at J to 7 bases, leaving 9 bases not matched to a gene. Per the germline V gene, CDR1 is LNHNV and CDR2 is YYDKDF (reference sequence). For this clonotype: Its antigen is as yet unknown.

This clonotype was obtained from a human donor in good health, serving as a control. The sequenced sample consisted of sorted CD4+, CD8+, or CD8+CD57+ T cells (not recorded which) from PBMCs. The V gene is TRBV15, the J gene TRBJ2-1; the match to TRBD2 covers 10 bases. For the CDR3, the DNA is TGTGCCACCAGCAGCCCCCAGCGGGAGGGCCGTAATGAGCAGTTCTTC. It specifies CATSSPQREGRNEQFF.